This T cell receptor (beta chain) derives from a study of T cell responses to AZD1222 COVID-19 vaccine. Background on the study: Timing groups of about 4 and about 12 weeks for second doses were pooled.

Sequenced by immunoSEQ multiplex PCR; TCRdb stores in-frame clones only, minus some. The sample has roughly 67,000 clones; around 88% are singletons. For this clone: Its target is not known.

This CDR3 contains 16 residues. The V segment lost 1 base and the J segment 5 bases; nucleotides outside the gene matches: 7. Germline V lookup: CDR1 GTSNPN, CDR2 SVGIG (reference sequence). Study findings and constraints: Following two doses of AZD1222, Spike-specific TCR breadth and depth rose. Of spike-specific TCRs, nearly half reportedly target regions left unmutated in variants. The donors showed a predominance of white British ancestry and of females, with possible underestimation of clonal diversity.

The receptor was isolated from an adult in good health. This material consisted of peripheral blood, taken on day 0 of AZD1222 vaccination. The chain uses TRBV30 and TRBJ2-2, with 10 bases fitting TRBD1. The CDR3 coding sequence is TGTGCCTGGAGTGCGATTCGGGACAGGGGTACCGGGGAGCTGTTTTTT. It encodes CAWSAIRDRGTGELFF.